This is a list of T cell receptor beta chains from one sample in a study of PD-1 blockade in classical Hodgkin lymphoma. Method: immunoSEQ multiplex PCR; TCRdb's copy keeps in-frame clones and lacks some. Counted here are more than 6,000 clones, more than 70% occurring once; the ten biggest clones make up around 43%. The sample was peripheral blood mononuclear cells (PBMCs), taken before the fourth cycle of nivolumab. These receptor sequences come from a human donor with classical Hodgkin lymphoma. Both conserved end residues are part of each CDR3. The D gene is left open where the match is weak. Clone size is given for some rows only: seen once, a few or many times, or a class if the clone is expanded.

NA	TRBJ1-2	TRBV6-1	NA	CASRPIGTDYYGYTF	TGTGCCAGCAGACCAATCGGGACGGACTACTATGGCTACACCTTC
NA	TRBJ1-5	TRBV5-6	NA	CASSLARAVYQPQHF	TGTGCCAGCAGCTTGGCCCGGGCGGTTTATCAGCCCCAGCATTTT
NA	TRBJ2-3	TRBV10-3	NA	CATWDLGTDTQYF	TGTGCCACTTGGGACTTGGGAACAGATACGCAGTATTTT
NA	TRBJ2-1	TRBV11-1	NA	CASRVGSSYNEQFF	TGTGCCAGCAGGGTGGGAAGCTCCTACAATGAGCAGTTCTTC
NA	TRBJ2-1	TRBV11-3	NA	CASSLGGSGAVPFF	TGTGCCAGCAGCTTAGGAGGGTCGGGAGCGGTTCCGTTCTTC
NA	TRBJ2-3	TRBV7-2	NA	CASGTTRTLDTQYF	TGTGCCAGCGGCACGACTAGAACGTTAGATACGCAGTATTTT
TRBD1	TRBJ1-4	TRBV7-9	NA	CASSLLPGQGTNEKLFF	TGTGCCAGCAGCTTACTTCCGGGACAGGGAACTAATGAAAAACTGTTTTTT
NA	TRBJ2-1	TRBV2	NA	CASSFLRGTEQFF	TGTGCCAGCAGTTTTTTGAGGGGTACTGAGCAGTTCTTC
TRBD2	TRBJ2-7	TRBV4-2	few	CASSQQTSGSSEQYF	TGTGCCAGCAGCCAACAGACTAGCGGGAGCTCCGAGCAGTACTTC
NA	TRBJ1-6	TRBV27	NA	CASSFTSGTVNSPLHF	TGTGCCAGCAGCTTTACCTCCGGGACGGTAAATTCACCCCTCCACTTT